Listed below are T cell receptor beta chains from one sample, sequenced in a study of T-cell memory formation after mild COVID-19. A single record per CDR3 protein comes from TCRdb applying MiXCR to the 5' RACE reads. This table has some 450,000 distinct CDR3 sequences, about a sixth appearing once. Sequenced material: PBMCs or a T cell subset sorted from them (not recorded which). These receptors all come from a man aged 18 to 29 who had mild COVID-19 (a few samples of this study predate the infection). Cell type and time point are not known. Each CDR3 is given with its conserved first and last residue. D genes are given only for firm matches. A clone size is listed for some rows: how often the clone was seen (once, few, many), or a class if it is expanded.

d_gene,abundance,j_gene,v_gene,CDR3aa,CDR3nt
NA,NA,TRBJ1-2,TRBV27,CASSFGGDGYTF,TGTGCCAGCAGTTTCGGGGGGGATGGCTACACCTTC
NA,NA,TRBJ2-5,TRBV27,CASSWSQGGRETQYF,TGTGCCAGCAGTTGGTCCCAAGGGGGGCGAGAGACCCAGTACTTC
TRBD1,many,TRBJ2-2,TRBV20-1,CSAPWTGEINGELFF,TGCAGTGCTCCTTGGACAGGGGAAATTAACGGGGAGCTGTTTTTT
NA,NA,TRBJ2-2,TRBV7-9,CASSLGVDTGELFF,TGTGCCAGCAGCTTAGGCGTAGACACCGGGGAGCTGTTTTTT
TRBD2,NA,TRBJ2-5,TRBV20-1,CSASWPSGEETQYF,TGCAGTGCTAGTTGGCCTAGCGGGGAAGAGACCCAGTACTTC
NA,NA,TRBJ2-1,TRBV4-1,CASSQDGMRHEQFF,TGCGCCAGCAGCCAAGACGGGATGCGGCATGAGCAGTTCTTC
NA,NA,TRBJ1-2,TRBV7-9,CASSSRQEFYGYTF,TGTGCCAGCAGCTCGAGACAGGAATTCTATGGCTACACCTTC
NA,many,TRBJ2-1,TRBV5-1,CASSLSPLGGPYNEQFF,TGCGCCAGCAGCTTGTCCCCCCTGGGCGGCCCCTACAATGAGCAGTTCTTC
TRBD1,few,TRBJ1-6,TRBV7-2,CASSSGTGQGSPLHF,TGTGCCAGCAGCTCAGGGACAGGGCAGGGCTCACCCCTCCACTTT
NA,NA,TRBJ2-1,TRBV6-5,CASRRLDDEQFF,TGTGCCAGCAGACGACTAGACGATGAGCAGTTCTTC
TRBD2,few,TRBJ2-2,TRBV9,CASSAPGGLTHTGELFF,TGTGCCAGCAGCGCCCCGGGGGGACTTACTCACACCGGGGAGCTGTTTTTT
TRBD2,many,TRBJ2-3,TRBV20-1,CSLRLAGDTQYF,TGCAGTCTCAGACTAGCAGGAGATACGCAGTATTTT
TRBD1,few,TRBJ2-7,TRBV6-2/TRBV6-3,CASSAGTESFSYEQYF,TGTGCCAGCAGTGCTGGGACAGAGAGTTTCTCCTACGAGCAGTACTTC
TRBD1,few,TRBJ1-6,TRBV7-2,CASSFGQVPGALHF,TGTGCCAGCAGCTTTGGACAGGTCCCCGGGGCCCTCCACTTT